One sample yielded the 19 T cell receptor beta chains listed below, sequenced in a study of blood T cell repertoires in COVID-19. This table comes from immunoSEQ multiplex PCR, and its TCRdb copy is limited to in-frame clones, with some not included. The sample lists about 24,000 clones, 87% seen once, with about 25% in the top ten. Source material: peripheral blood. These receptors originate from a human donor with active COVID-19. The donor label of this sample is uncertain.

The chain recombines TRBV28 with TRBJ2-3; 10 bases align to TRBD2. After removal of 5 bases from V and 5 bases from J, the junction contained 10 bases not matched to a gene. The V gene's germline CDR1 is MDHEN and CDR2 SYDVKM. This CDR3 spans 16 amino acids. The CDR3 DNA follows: TGTGCCAGCAGTCCCCGCCTAGCGGGGGTGGTAGATACGCAGTATTTT. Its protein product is CASSPRLAGVVDTQYF.

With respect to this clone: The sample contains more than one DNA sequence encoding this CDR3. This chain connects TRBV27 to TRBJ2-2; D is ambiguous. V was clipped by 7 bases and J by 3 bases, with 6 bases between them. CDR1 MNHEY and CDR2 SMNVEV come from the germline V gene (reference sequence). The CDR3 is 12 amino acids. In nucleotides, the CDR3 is TGTGCCAGCACAGGATACACCGGGGAGCTGTTTTTT. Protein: CASTGYTGELFF.

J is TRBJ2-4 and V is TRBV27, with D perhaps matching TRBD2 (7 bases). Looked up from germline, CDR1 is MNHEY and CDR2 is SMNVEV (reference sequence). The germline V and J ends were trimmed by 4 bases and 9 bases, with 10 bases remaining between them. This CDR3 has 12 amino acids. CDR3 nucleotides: TGTGCCAGCAGTTATAGGGGGGGCATTCAGTACTTC. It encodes CASSYRGGIQYF.

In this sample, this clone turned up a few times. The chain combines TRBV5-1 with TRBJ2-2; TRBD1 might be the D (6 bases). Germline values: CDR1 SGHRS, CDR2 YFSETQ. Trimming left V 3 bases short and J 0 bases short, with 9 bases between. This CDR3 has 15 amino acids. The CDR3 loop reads CASSSQGTNTGELFF. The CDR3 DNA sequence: TGCGCCAGCAGCTCTCAGGGGACGAACACCGGGGAGCTGTTTTTT.

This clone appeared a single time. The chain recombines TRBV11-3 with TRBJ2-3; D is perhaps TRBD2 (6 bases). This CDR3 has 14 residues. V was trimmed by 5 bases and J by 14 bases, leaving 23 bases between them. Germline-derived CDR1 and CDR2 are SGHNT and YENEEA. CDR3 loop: CASSHTRTKRLPYF. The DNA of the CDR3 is TGTGCCAGCAGCCACACCCGGACTAAGCGGCTCCCGTATTTT.

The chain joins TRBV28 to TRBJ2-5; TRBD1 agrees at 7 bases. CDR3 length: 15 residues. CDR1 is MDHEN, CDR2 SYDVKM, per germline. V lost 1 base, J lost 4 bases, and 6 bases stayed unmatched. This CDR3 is CASSLLGRGRETQYF. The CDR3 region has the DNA TGTGCCAGCAGTTTATTGGGCAGGGGGAGAGAGACCCAGTACTTC.

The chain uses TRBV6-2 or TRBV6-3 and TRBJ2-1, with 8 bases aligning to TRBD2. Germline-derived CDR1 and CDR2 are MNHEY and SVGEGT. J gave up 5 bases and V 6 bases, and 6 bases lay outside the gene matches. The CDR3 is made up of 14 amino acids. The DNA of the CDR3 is TGTGCCAGCAGCCTCAGCGGGGGAAACAATGAGCAGTTCTTC. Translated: CASSLSGGNNEQFF.

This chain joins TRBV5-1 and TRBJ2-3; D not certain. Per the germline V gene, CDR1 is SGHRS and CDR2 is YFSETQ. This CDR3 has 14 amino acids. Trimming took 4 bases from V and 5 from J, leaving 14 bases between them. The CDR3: CASSLSDSGDTQYF. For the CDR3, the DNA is TGCGCCAGCAGCCTTTCTGACTCTGGAGATACGCAGTATTTT.

The CDR3 region has the DNA TGTGCCAGCAGCTTCAGGGGGCAAGGCTATGGCTACACCTTC. Its protein product is CASSFRGQGYGYTF. The J gene is TRBJ1-2, the V gene TRBV7-8; TRBD1 aligns across 8 bases. Germline V gives CDR1 SGHVS, CDR2 FQNEAQ. The CDR3 has 14 amino acids. The J segment lost 4 bases and the V segment lost 3 bases, leaving 4 bases of the junction unmatched.

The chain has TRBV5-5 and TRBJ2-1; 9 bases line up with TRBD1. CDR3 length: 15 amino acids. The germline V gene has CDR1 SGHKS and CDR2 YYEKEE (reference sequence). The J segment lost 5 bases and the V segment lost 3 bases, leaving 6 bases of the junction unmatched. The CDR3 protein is CASSWDRDQNNEQFF. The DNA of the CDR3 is TGTGCCAGCAGCTGGGACAGGGATCAGAACAATGAGCAGTTCTTC.

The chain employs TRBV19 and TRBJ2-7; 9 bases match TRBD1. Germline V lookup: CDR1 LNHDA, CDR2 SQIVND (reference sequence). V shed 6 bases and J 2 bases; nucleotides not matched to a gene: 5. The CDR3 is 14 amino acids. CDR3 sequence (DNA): TGTGCCAGTAGGCCGACAGGGGGGGCCTACGAGCAGTACTTC. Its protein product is CASRPTGGAYEQYF.

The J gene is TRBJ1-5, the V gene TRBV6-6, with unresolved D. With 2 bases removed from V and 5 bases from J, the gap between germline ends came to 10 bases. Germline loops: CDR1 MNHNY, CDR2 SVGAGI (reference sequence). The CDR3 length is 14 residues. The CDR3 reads CASSYPEIDQPQHF. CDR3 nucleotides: TGTGCCAGCAGTTACCCGGAGATTGATCAGCCCCAGCATTTT.

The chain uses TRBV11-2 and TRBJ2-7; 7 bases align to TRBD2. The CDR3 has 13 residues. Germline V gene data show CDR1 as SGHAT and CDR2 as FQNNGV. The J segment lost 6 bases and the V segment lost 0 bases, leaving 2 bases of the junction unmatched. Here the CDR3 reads CASSLEGGFEQYF. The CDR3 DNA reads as TGTGCCAGCAGCTTAGAGGGAGGGTTCGAGCAGTACTTC.

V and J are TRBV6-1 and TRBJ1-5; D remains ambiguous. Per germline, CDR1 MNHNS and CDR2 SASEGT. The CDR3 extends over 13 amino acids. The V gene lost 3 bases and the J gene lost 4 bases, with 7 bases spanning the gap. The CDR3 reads CASSERENQPQHF. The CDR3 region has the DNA TGTGCCAGCAGTGAGAGGGAGAATCAGCCCCAGCATTTT.

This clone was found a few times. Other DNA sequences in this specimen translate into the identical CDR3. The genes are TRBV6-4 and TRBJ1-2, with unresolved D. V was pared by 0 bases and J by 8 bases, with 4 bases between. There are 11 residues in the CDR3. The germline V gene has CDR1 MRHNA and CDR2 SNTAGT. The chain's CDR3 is CASSDSRGYTF. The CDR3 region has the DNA TGTGCCAGCAGTGACTCGAGGGGCTACACCTTC.

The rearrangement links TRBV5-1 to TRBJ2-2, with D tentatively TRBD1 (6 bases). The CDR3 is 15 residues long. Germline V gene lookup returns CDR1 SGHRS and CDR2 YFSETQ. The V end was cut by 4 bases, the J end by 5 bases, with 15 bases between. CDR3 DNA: TGCGCCAGCAGCGTGTCGACAACAGGGACCGGGGAGCTGTTTTTT. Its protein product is CASSVSTTGTGELFF.

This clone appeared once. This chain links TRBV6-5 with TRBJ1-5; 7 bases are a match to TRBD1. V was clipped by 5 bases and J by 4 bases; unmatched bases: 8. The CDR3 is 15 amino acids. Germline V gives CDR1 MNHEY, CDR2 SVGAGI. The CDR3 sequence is CASSTSGQRNQPQHF. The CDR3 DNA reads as TGTGCCAGCAGTACCTCGGGACAGAGAAATCAGCCCCAGCATTTT.

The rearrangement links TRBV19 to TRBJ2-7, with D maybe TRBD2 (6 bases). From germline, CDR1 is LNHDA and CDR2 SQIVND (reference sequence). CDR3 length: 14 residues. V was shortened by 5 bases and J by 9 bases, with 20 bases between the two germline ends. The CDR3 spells CASSPSWAGSGQYF. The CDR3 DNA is TGTGCCAGTAGTCCTTCCTGGGCCGGGAGCGGGCAGTACTTC.

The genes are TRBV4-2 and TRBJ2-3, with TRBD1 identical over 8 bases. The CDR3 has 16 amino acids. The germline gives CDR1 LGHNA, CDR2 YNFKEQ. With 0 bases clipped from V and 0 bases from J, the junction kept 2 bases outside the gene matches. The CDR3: CASSQDRQGSTDTQYF. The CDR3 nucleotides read TGTGCCAGCAGCCAAGACCGACAGGGGAGCACAGATACGCAGTATTTT.